These 25 T cell receptor beta chains originate from one sample sequenced in a study of shared clonotypes between healthy human individuals. Assay used: immunoSEQ multiplex PCR; TCRdb lists only in-frame clones, some missing. Here the sample spans hundreds of thousands of clones, 95% to 96% being singletons. CD45RO-negative, CCR7-positively selected cells formed the naive CD8 fraction, excluding terminally differentiated effector memory CD45RA+ cells. Sequencing input: naive CD8+ T cells sorted from blood. Receptor source: a woman aged 25 to 39 in good health.

V usage is TRBV28 and J usage is TRBJ1-2; D gene ambiguous. Trimming took off 1 base at V and 7 bases at J, with 4 bases between the two ends. The CDR3 covers 11 residues. Germline V lookup: CDR1 MDHEN, CDR2 SYDVKM. CDR3 in amino acids: CASSLSGGYTF. The CDR3 bases are TGTGCCAGCAGTTTATCGGGTGGCTACACCTTC.

V and J are TRBV7-9 and TRBJ1-1; TRBD1 is a possible D gene (5 bases). The CDR3 extends over 15 amino acids. Germline assignment: CDR1 SEHNR and CDR2 FQNEAQ (reference sequence). V shed 5 bases and J shed 6 bases, with 19 bases lying between them. The CDR3 here is CASSAGRGVDAEAFF. Written as DNA, the CDR3 is TGTGCCAGCAGCGCTGGCCGGGGGGTGGATGCTGAAGCTTTCTTT.

The rearrangement joins TRBV5-6 to TRBJ2-1; TRBD1 matches 7 bases. The V gene's germline CDR1 is SGHDT and CDR2 YYEEEE. CDR3 length equals 13 residues. With V trimmed by 4 bases and J by 5 bases, 3 bases remained unmatched. CDR3 loop: CASSPGTDNEQFF. The CDR3 coding sequence is TGTGCCAGCAGCCCAGGGACAGACAATGAGCAGTTCTTC.

The chain couples TRBV27 to TRBJ2-5; D may be TRBD2 (6 bases). The V and J ends lost 3 bases and 4 bases respectively, with 12 bases between them. Germline V gene sequence: CDR1 MNHEY, CDR2 SMNVEV (reference sequence). The CDR3 extends over 14 amino acids. The CDR3 DNA reads as TGTGCCAGCAGTTTGACCGGGGGTGGAGAGACCCAGTACTTC. Amino acids: CASSLTGGGETQYF.

This chain's CDR3 is CASSPGQGYTEAFF. The CDR3 DNA is TGTGCCAGCAGCCCCGGACAGGGTTACACTGAAGCTTTCTTT. The gene calls are TRBV7-9 and TRBJ1-1, with 8 bases lining up with TRBD1. The length of the CDR3 is 14 residues. Germline V gene lookup returns CDR1 SEHNR and CDR2 FQNEAQ (reference sequence). The J segment lost 3 bases and the V segment lost 5 bases, leaving 5 bases of the junction unmatched.

The CDR3 loop reads CASSLTSGSFNEQFF. The DNA for the CDR3 is TGTGCCAGCAGTTTGACTAGCGGGAGCTTCAATGAGCAGTTCTTC. The chain uses TRBV6-6 and TRBJ2-1; TRBD2 agrees at 12 bases. CDR3 length: 15 amino acids. The ends lost 4 bases at V and 6 bases at J; junction bases unmatched: 4. Germline assignment: CDR1 MNHNY and CDR2 SVGAGI (reference sequence).

The chain carries TRBV13 and TRBJ2-7; D perhaps matches TRBD1 (6 bases). V lost 4 bases to trimming and J lost 2 bases, with 9 bases between them. This CDR3 has 13 amino acids. Germline lookup yields CDR1 PRHDT and CDR2 FYEKMQ (reference sequence). As DNA, the CDR3 is TGTGCCAGCAGCTCCCGGACAGCCTACGAGCAGTACTTC. It translates to CASSSRTAYEQYF.

With respect to this clone: This sample includes further DNA sequences coding for the same CDR3. The chain links TRBV19 to TRBJ2-7, with a weak D call TRBD1 (6 bases). Trimming pared 3 bases from V and 1 base from J, leaving 10 bases between. Germline CDR1 is LNHDA and CDR2 is SQIVND (reference sequence). There are 14 residues in the CDR3. CDR3 sequence reads: CASSIVQGSYEQYF. CDR3 nucleotides: TGTGCCAGTAGTATCGTACAGGGATCCTACGAGCAGTACTTC.

The chain employs TRBV28 and TRBJ1-5; no clear D gene. Trimming left V 2 bases short and J 5 bases short, with 7 bases between. This CDR3 is built from 13 residues. Germline CDR1 reads MDHEN; CDR2 reads SYDVKM. The CDR3 DNA sequence: TGTGCCAGCAGTTTACCAGGTTATCAGCCCCAGCATTTT. Protein product: CASSLPGYQPQHF.

The V gene is TRBV4-1, the J gene TRBJ2-7, with D perhaps matching TRBD1 or TRBD2 (6 bases each). CDR1 is MGHRA and CDR2 is YSYEKL in the germline V gene. The CDR3 has 14 amino acids. Trimming shortened V by 0 bases and J by 7 bases, and 13 bases separated the two germline ends. The CDR3 region is CASSQEGGPWEQYF. The CDR3 DNA is TGCGCCAGCAGCCAAGAGGGGGGCCCTTGGGAGCAGTACTTC.

The chain is built from TRBV5-4 and TRBJ1-2; the D gene is possibly TRBD1 (6 bases). Trimming shortened V by 5 bases and J by 6 bases, and 11 bases separated the two germline ends. The CDR3 is 12 amino acids. Per the germline V gene, CDR1 is SGHNT and CDR2 is YYREEE (reference sequence). The CDR3 loop reads CASSFNRDGYTF. CDR3 DNA sequence: TGTGCCAGCAGTTTTAACAGGGATGGCTACACCTTC. Filled out from reference TRBV5-4 and TRBJ1-2, the complete variable domain reads ETGVTQSPTHLIKTRGQQVTLRCSSQSGHNTVSWYQQALGQGPQFIFQYYREEENGRGNFPPRFSGLQFPNYSSELNVNALELDDSALYLCASSFNRDGYTFGSGTRLTVV.

The chain employs TRBV19 and TRBJ1-2; D gene ambiguous. The V end lost 4 bases, the J end lost 8 bases, and 11 bases lay between the germline ends. This CDR3 has 12 amino acids. Germline CDR1 and CDR2: LNHDA and SQIVND (reference sequence). The CDR3 protein is CASSTPTRGYTF. CDR3 nucleotides: TGTGCCAGTAGTACCCCGACCCGGGGCTACACCTTC.

The chain is built from TRBV30 and TRBJ2-1; D call uncertain. This CDR3 is built from 11 residues. The germline V gene has CDR1 GTSNPN and CDR2 SVGIG (reference sequence). With 8 bases removed from V and 7 bases from J, the gap between germline ends came to 12 bases. This CDR3 reads CASYGSNEQFF. CDR3 nucleotides: TGTGCCAGTTACGGATCTAATGAGCAGTTCTTC.

The V call is TRBV7-9, the J call TRBJ2-4; D unresolved. CDR1 SEHNR and CDR2 FQNEAQ come from the germline V gene (reference sequence). The V end lost 1 base, the J end lost 9 bases, and 4 bases lay between the germline ends. This CDR3 comprises 11 residues. For the CDR3, the DNA is TGTGCCAGCAGCTTAGTTAGCATTCAGTACTTC. Translated: CASSLVSIQYF.

J is TRBJ2-6 and V is TRBV28; D unresolved. This CDR3 contains 17 residues. Germline V gene data show CDR1 as MDHEN and CDR2 as SYDVKM. V was cut by 5 bases and J by 0 bases, with 14 bases left in between. DNA for the CDR3: TGTGCCAGCAGTAACCGCTCGTGGAGCTCTGGGGCCAACGTCCTGACTTTC. Translation: CASSNRSWSSGANVLTF.

This chain joins TRBV28 and TRBJ2-3; 10 bases fit TRBD2. This CDR3 region has 17 residues. Losses at the gene ends were 5 bases for V and 0 bases for J; bases not matched to a gene: 8. Germline V gives CDR1 MDHEN, CDR2 SYDVKM. The CDR3 is CASSLRAGGVSTDTQYF. The DNA of the CDR3 is TGTGCCAGCAGTCTCCGAGCGGGAGGGGTGAGCACAGATACGCAGTATTTT. Using reference TRBV28 and TRBJ2-3 for the parts outside the CDR3, the full variable domain is DVKVTQSSRYLVKRTGEKVFLECVQDMDHENMFWYRQDPGLGLRLIYFSYDVKMKEKGDIPEGYSVSREKKERFSLILESASTNQTSMYLCASSLRAGGVSTDTQYFGPGTRLTVL.

This chain uses TRBV6-1 with TRBJ1-1; D is ambiguous. CDR1 MNHNS and CDR2 SASEGT come from the germline V gene. Trimming left V 8 bases short and J 1 base short, with 11 bases between. This CDR3 is built from 13 residues. This CDR3 is CASSPVENTEAFF. The CDR3 nucleotides are TGTGCCAGCTCCCCCGTTGAGAACACTGAAGCTTTCTTT.

The chain has TRBV28 and TRBJ2-7; no firm D call. Per germline, CDR1 MDHEN and CDR2 SYDVKM. This CDR3 has 15 amino acids. Trimming removed 3 bases at V and 3 bases at J, with 15 bases between. In DNA, the CDR3 is TGTGCCAGCAGTTTCACCGGTACGGCCATCTACGAGCAGTACTTC. This sequence encodes CASSFTGTAIYEQYF.

Regarding this clone: The same CDR3 also results from other DNA sequences found in this sample. CDR3 bases: TGCAGCGTCCCCAGGAACACTGAAGCTTTCTTT. Its translation is CSVPRNTEAFF. The rearrangement uses TRBV29-1 and TRBJ1-1; no firm D call. CDR3 size: 11 residues. Trimming took 6 bases from V and 1 from J, leaving 6 bases between them. CDR1 and CDR2 (germline): SQVTM, ANQGSEA. Filled out from reference TRBV29-1 and TRBJ1-1, the complete variable domain reads SAVISQKPSRDICQRGTSLTIQCQVDSQVTMMFWYRQQPGQSLTLIATANQGSEATYESGFVIDKFPISRPNLTFSTLTVSNMSPEDSSIYLCSVPRNTEAFFGQGTRLTVV.

The chain is built from TRBV4-1 and TRBJ2-1; D gene uncertain. The CDR3 is made up of 18 amino acids. Trimming left V 3 bases short and J 3 bases short, with 21 bases between. Per the germline V gene, CDR1 is MGHRA and CDR2 is YSYEKL. CDR3 DNA: TGCGCCAGCAGCCATCCTCACCAAGGGAACTCCATCTACAATGAGCAGTTCTTC. Its translation: CASSHPHQGNSIYNEQFF.

This chain uses TRBV2 with TRBJ1-2; D gene uncertain. V was cut by 6 bases and J by 6 bases, with 14 bases left in between. The CDR3 has 13 amino acids. Germline V gene data show CDR1 as SNHLY and CDR2 as FYNNEI. DNA for the CDR3: TGTGCCAGCAGAGCCCGGGCCATTAATGGCTACACCTTC. Protein product: CASRARAINGYTF.

The chain combines TRBV28 with TRBJ2-7; D gene unclear. V was cut by 1 base and J by 0 bases, with 13 bases left in between. CDR3 length equals 16 residues. In germline, CDR1 is MDHEN, CDR2 SYDVKM. The CDR3 here is CASSLSARRPSYEQYF. In nucleotides, the CDR3 is TGTGCCAGCAGTTTATCGGCGCGGAGACCCTCCTACGAGCAGTACTTC.

This clone is a singleton in its sample. The chain employs TRBV11-2 and TRBJ2-7; the D is unclear. Germline CDR1 and CDR2: SGHAT and FQNNGV. The CDR3 contains 14 residues. Deletions cut 3 bases from V and 3 bases from J, with 12 bases between. The CDR3 is CASSFGGPHYEQYF. CDR3 in DNA: TGTGCCAGCAGCTTTGGCGGTCCTCACTACGAGCAGTACTTC.

As DNA, the CDR3 is TGTGCCAGCAGCCCACTAGCGTACCCCTACGAGCAGTACTTC. Protein sequence: CASSPLAYPYEQYF. This rearrangement joins TRBV7-8 to TRBJ2-7, with TRBD2 matching over 7 bases. The CDR3 extends over 14 amino acids. The V and J ends lost 5 bases and 2 bases, in that order; junction bases with no gene match: 6. CDR1 is SGHVS and CDR2 is FQNEAQ in the germline V gene.

V usage is TRBV2 and J usage is TRBJ1-2, with 10 positions matching TRBD1. CDR3 length equals 15 residues. The V segment lost 5 bases and the J segment 3 bases; nucleotides outside the gene matches: 6. CDR1 is SNHLY, CDR2 FYNNEI, per germline. CDR3 nucleotides: TGTGCCAGCAGTACCAGACAGGGGGCCGACTATGGCTACACCTTC. Its translation is CASSTRQGADYGYTF.